This T cell receptor beta chain was identified during a study of blood T cell repertoires in COVID-19. Across the study: T cells, B-cell-depleted T cells, or PBMCs provided the cDNA or gDNA that served as material.

V lost 4 bases to trimming and J lost 14 bases, with 19 bases between them. Germline CDR1 MGHRA, CDR2 YSYEKL. The CDR3 is made up of 13 amino acids. Assay: immunoSEQ multiplex PCR; the TCRdb copy retains only in-frame clones and omits some. The sample includes around 65,000 clones, about 81% of them seen just once. The chain recombines TRBV4-1 with TRBJ2-3, with a possible D match to TRBD2 (5 bases). The TCR sequence derives from a human donor in a cohort sampled during active COVID-19. The material sequenced was peripheral blood. The CDR3 bases are TGCGCCAGCAGCCCTCTCGGTGGACTCCGACGGTATTTT. Translated: CASSPLGGLRRYF.